This record covers a single T cell receptor beta chain. Antigen specificity is unknown. This entry is derived from a study of T cell repertoires in cytomegalovirus infection. Turning to the study itself: It was recently identified HLA-C-restricted and well-studied HLA-B-restricted CMV epitopes that the study used. Matching HLA type and CMV infection were both indicated by public TCR beta signatures. General study points: Dominating the ex vivo response were HLA-C-restricted CMV-specific TCR beta clonotypes. Cumulated frequencies of public TCR beta families served to identify carriers of CMV plus the relevant HLA.

Germline values: CDR1 SGHVS, CDR2 FNYEAQ. CDR3 size: 16 residues. Trimming took 4 bases from V and 6 from J; bases not matched to a gene: 7. MiXCR, applied by TCRdb to the reads, yields one record per CDR3 protein. This repertoire shows some 920,000 distinct CDR3 sequences, around 30% found once; its top ten account for roughly an eighth. The origin of this receptor is a human donor in good health (CMV status not recorded). Some clones in this sample may be carry-over from other donors' samples. The chain carries TRBV7-6 and TRBJ2-2; 11 bases fit TRBD1. The sample here was cultured CD8+ T cells from PBMCs, taken from culture after CMV antigen stimulation. Written as DNA, the CDR3 is TGTGCCAGCAGCTCCGGACAGGGGGCGCTGTCCGGGGAGCTGTTTTTT. Protein product: CASSSGQGALSGELFF.